This T cell receptor beta chain was captured by sequencing in a study of blood T cell repertoires in COVID-19. As handled by the study authors: Amplification of reference gene primers provided the estimated nucleated cell counts. Here immunoSEQ multiplex PCR was the method, and the copy in TCRdb shows in-frame clones only, minus some. V, J and clone size are taken as reported in that table, and D and trimming were inferred from the DNA itself. The sample consists of about 320,000 clones, 70% to 90% of them appearing once. Participant ages covered about 18 to 89 years across 24 US areas. Assignment of participants to cohorts was predicated upon participant-reported clinical history. Symptom resolution, clearance, or two negative PCRs marked donors in Cohort 3 as recovered. The CDR3 extends over 15 amino acids. The germline V and J ends were trimmed by 4 bases and 7 bases, with 17 bases remaining between them. Per the germline V gene, CDR1 is LGHDT and CDR2 is YNNKEL (reference sequence).

This chain links TRBV3-1 (or the pseudogene TRBV3-2) with TRBJ2-1; D perhaps matches TRBD2 (6 bases). Sequencing was carried out using PBMCs or T cells enriched from blood (not recorded which). This clonotype originated in a woman aged 25 to 39 who had recovered from COVID-19. CDR3 DNA: TGTGCCAGCAGCCTTCGCGGGGAAGGGGCGAATGAGCAGTTCTTC. Amino acid sequence: CASSLRGEGANEQFF.